This TCR beta chain was sequenced during a study of regulatory T cells in long-lasting Graves disease. As for the study in general: Patients with new Graves' disease had used antithyroid drugs below 3 months. Study results and caveats: Sharing of public clonotypes was greater in persistent patients (approximately 2,700) than in new patients (around 1,000). The work looked only at peripheral blood and did not look at thyroid tissue.

This clonotype was counted ten times or more. As yet, its antigen is unknown. The authors built TCR beta libraries using iRepertoire HTBI primers and Arm-PCR of CDR3 regions. TCRdb analysed the multiplex PCR reads with MiXCR anew, one entry per CDR3 protein. The sample lists about 220,000 distinct CDR3 sequences; around 19% were seen once. The time point was: newly diagnosed GD, antithyroid drugs for less than 3 months. Construction of the TCR library relied on RNA isolated from PBMCs. From each patient, roughly 9 milliliters of peripheral blood was drawn and collected into an EDTA anticoagulant tube. The same data also went into a second study, on T cells in Graves' hyperthyroidism and ophthalmopathy.

The clonotype was recovered from a woman aged 25-40 years with Graves disease. Sequenced here: peripheral blood mononuclear cells (PBMCs), sampled at new diagnosis, from a patient treated with antithyroid drugs.

This CDR3 reads CASSPGQRGNTIYF. The DNA for the CDR3 is TGTGCCAGCAGCCCGGGACAGAGGGGAAACACCATATATTTT. The rearrangement joins TRBV27 to TRBJ1-3; 7 nucleotides agree with TRBD1. In germline, CDR1 is MNHEY, CDR2 SMNVEV (reference sequence). After removal of 6 bases from V and 4 bases from J, the junction contained 6 bases not matched to a gene. The CDR3 loop spans 14 amino acids.